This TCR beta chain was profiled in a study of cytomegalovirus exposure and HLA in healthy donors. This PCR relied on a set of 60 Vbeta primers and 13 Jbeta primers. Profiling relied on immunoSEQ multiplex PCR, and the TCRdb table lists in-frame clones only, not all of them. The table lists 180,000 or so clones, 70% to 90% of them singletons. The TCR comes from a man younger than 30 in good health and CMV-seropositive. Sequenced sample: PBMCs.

The CDR3: CASRDREVTDTQYF. In DNA, the CDR3 is TGTGCCAGCAGGGACAGGGAGGTGACAGATACGCAGTATTTT. The rearrangement joins TRBV6-1 to TRBJ2-3; 8 nucleotides match TRBD1. This CDR3 has 14 amino acids. Germline values: CDR1 MNHNS, CDR2 SASEGT. The J segment lost 3 bases and the V segment lost 6 bases, leaving 5 bases of the junction unmatched.